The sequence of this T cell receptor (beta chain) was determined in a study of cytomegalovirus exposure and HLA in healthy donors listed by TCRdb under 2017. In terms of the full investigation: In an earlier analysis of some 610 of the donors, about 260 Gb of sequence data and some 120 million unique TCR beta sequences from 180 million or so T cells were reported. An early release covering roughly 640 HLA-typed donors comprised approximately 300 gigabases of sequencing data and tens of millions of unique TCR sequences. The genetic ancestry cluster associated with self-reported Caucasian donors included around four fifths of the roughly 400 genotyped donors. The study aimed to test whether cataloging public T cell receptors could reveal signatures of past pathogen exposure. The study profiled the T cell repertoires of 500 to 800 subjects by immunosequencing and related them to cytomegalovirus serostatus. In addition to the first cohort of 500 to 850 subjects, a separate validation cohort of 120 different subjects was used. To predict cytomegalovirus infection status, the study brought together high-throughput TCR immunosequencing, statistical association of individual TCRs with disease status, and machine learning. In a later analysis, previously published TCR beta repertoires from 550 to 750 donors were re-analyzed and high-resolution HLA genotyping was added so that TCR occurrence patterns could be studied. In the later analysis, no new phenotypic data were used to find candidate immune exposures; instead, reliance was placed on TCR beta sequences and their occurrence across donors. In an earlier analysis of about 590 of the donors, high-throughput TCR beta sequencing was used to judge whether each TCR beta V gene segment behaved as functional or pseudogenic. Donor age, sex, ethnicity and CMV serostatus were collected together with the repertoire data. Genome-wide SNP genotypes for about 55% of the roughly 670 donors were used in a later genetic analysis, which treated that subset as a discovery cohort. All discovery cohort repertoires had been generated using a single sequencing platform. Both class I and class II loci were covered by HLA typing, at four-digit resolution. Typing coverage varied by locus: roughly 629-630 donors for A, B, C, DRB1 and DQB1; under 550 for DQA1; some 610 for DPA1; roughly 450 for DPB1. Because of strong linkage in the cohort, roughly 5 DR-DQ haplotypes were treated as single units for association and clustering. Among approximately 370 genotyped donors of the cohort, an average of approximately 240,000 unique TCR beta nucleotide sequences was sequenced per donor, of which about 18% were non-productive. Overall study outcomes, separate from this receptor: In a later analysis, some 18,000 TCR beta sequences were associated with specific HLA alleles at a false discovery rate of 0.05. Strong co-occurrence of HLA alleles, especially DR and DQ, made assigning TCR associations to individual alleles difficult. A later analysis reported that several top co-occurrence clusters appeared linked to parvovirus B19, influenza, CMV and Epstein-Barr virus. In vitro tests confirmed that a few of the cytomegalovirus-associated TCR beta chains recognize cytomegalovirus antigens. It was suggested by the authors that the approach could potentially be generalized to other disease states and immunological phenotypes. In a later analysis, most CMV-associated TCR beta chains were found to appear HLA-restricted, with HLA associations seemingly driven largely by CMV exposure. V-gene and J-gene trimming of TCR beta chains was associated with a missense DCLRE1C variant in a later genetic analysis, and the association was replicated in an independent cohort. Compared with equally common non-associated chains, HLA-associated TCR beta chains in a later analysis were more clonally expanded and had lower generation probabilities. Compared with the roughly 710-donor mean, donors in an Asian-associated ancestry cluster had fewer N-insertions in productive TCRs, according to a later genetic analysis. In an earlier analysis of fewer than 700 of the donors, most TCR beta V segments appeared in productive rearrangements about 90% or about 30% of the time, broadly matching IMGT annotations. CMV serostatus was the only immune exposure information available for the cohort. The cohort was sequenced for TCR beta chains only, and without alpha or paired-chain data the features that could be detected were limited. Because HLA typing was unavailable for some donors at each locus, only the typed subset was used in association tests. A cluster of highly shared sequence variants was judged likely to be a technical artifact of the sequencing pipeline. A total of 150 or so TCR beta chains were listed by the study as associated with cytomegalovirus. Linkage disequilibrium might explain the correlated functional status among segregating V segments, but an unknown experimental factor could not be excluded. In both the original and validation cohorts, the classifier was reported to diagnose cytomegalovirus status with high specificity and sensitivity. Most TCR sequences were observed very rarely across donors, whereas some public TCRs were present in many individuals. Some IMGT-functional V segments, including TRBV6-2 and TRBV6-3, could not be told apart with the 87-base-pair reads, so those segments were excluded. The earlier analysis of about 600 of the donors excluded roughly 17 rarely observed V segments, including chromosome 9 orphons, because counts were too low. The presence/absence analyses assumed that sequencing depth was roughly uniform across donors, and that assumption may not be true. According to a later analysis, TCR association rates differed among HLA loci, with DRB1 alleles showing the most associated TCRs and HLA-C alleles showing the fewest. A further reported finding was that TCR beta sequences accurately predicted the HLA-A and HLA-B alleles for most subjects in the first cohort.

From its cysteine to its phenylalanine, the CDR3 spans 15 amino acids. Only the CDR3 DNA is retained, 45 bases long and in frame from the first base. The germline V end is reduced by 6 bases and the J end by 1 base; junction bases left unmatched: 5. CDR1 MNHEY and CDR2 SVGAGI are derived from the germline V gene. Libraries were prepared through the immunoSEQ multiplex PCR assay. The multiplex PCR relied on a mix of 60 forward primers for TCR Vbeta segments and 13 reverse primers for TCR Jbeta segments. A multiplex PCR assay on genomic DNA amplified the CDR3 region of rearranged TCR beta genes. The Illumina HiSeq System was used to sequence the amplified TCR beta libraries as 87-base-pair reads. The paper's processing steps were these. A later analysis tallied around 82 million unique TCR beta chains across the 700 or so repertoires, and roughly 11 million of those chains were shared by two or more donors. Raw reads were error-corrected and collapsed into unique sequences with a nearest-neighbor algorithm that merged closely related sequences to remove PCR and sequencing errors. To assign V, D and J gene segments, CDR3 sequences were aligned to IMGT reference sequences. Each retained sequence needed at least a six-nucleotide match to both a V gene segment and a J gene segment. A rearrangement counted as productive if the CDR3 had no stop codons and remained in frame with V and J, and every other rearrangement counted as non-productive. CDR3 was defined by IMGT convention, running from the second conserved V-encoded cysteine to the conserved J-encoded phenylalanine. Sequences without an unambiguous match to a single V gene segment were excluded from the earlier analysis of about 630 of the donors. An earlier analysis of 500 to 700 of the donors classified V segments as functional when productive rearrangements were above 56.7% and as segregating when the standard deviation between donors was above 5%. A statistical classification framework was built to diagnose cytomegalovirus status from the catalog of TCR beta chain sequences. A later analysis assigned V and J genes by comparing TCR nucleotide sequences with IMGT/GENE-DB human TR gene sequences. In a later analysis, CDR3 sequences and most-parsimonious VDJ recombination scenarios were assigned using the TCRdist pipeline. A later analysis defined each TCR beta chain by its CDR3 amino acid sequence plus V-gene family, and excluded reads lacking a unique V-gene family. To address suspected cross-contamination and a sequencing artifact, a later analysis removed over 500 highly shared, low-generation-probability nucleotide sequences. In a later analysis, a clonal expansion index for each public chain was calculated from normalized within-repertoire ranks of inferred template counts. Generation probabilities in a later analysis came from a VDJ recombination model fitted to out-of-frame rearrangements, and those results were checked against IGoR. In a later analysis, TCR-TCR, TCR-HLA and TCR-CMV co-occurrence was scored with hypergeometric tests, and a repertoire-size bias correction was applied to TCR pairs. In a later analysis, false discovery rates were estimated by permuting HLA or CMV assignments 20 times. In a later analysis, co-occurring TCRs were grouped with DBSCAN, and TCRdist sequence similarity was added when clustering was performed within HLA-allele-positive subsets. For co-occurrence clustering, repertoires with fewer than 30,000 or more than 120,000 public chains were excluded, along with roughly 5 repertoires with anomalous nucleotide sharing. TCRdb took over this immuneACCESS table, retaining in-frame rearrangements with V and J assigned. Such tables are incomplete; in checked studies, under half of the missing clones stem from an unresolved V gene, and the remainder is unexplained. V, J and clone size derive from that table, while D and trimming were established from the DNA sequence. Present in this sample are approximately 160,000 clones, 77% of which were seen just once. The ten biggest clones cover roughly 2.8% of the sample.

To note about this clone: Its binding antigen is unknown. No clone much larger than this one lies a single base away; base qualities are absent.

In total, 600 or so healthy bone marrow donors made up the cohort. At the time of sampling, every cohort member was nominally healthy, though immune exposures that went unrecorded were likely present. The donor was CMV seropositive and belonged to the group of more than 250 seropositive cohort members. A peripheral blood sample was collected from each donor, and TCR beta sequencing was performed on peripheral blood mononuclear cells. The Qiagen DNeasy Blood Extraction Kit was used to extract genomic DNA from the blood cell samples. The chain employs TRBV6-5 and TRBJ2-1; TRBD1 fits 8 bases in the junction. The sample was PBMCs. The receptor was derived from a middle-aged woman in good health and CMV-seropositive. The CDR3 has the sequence CASRGQGTSYNEQFF. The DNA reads TGTGCCAGCAGAGGACAGGGTACTTCCTACAATGAGCAGTTCTTC.